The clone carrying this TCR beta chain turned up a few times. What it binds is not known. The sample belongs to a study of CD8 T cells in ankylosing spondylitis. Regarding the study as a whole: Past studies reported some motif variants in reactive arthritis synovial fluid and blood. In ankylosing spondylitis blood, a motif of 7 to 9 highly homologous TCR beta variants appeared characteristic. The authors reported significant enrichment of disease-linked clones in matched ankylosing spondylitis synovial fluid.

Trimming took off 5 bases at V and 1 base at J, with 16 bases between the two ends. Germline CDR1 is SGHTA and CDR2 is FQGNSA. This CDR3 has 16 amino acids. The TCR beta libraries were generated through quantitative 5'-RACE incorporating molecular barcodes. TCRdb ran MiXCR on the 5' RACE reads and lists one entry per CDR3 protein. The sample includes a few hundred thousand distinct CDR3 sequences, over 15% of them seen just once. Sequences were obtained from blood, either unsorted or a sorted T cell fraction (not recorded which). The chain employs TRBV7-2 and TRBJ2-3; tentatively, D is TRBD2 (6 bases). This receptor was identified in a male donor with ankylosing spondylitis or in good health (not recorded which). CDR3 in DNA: TGTGCCAGCAGCCAACATGGGGCGGGGCGCACAGATACGCAGTATTTT. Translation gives CASSQHGAGRTDTQYF. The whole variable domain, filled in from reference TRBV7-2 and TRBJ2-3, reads GAGVSQSPSNKVTEKGKDVELRCDPISGHTALYWYRQSLGQGLEFLIYFQGNSAPDKSGLPSDRFSAERTGGSVSTLTIQRTQQEDSAVYLCASSQHGAGRTDTQYFGPGTRLTVL.